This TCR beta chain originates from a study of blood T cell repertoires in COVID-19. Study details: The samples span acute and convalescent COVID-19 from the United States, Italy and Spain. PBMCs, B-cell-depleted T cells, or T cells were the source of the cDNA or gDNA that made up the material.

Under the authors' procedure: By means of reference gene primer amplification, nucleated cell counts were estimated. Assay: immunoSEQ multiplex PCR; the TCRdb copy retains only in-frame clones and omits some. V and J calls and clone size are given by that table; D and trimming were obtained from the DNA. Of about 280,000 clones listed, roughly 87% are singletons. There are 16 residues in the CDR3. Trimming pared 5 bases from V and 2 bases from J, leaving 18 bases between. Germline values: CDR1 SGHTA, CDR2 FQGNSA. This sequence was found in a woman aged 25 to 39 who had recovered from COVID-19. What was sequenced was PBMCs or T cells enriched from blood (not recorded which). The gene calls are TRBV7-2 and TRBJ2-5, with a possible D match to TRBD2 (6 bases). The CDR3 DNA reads TGTGCCAGCAGCCCCCAACTGGGACTCAAACAAGAGACCCAGTACTTC. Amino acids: CASSPQLGLKQETQYF. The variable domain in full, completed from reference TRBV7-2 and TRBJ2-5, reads GAGVSQSPSNKVTEKGKDVELRCDPISGHTALYWYRQSLGQGLEFLIYFQGNSAPDKSGLPSDRFSAERTGGSVSTLTIQRTQQEDSAVYLCASSPQLGLKQETQYFGPGTRLLVL.